These 20 T cell receptor beta chains were sequenced from one sample in a study of human T cells and chemical hapten exposure. One entry per CDR3 protein results from TCRdb running MiXCR on the RACE reads. This sample has 200,000 to 300,000 distinct CDR3 sequences, with around 9.3% found just once. Time point: pre-sensitization, week 0. Treatment described: therapeutic diphenylcyclopropenone sensitization with weekly scalp DPC. The starting material was whole blood, obtained in connection with sensitization to the hapten diphenylcyclopropenone (DPC). The receptors come from a woman aged 40 to 55 with alopecia areata. Some clones in this sample may be carry-over from other donors' samples.

The CDR3 DNA sequence: TGTGCCAGCAGCTTGGAAACAGGGCAAGGAGGCTACACCTTC. Translated: CASSLETGQGGYTF. This chain joins TRBV5-8 and TRBJ1-2; D is possibly TRBD1 (6 bases). V lost 0 bases, J lost 8 bases, and 14 bases lay in between. Germline CDR1 SGHTS, CDR2 YDEGEE. The CDR3 has 14 residues.

There are many counts of this clonotype. The chain carries TRBV11-2 and TRBJ2-7, with 9 bases identical to TRBD1. Germline V gives CDR1 SGHAT, CDR2 FQNNGV. The CDR3 totals 13 residues. Losses at the gene ends were 7 bases for V and 4 bases for J; bases not matched to a gene: 5. CDR3 amino acids: CASTGTGIYEQYF. The CDR3 DNA reads as TGTGCCAGCACCGGGACAGGGATTTACGAGCAGTACTTC.

This rearrangement joins TRBV4-2 to TRBJ2-2; tentative D call: TRBD2 (5 bases). The CDR3 has 13 amino acids. The V end was cut by 4 bases, the J end by 9 bases, with 12 bases between. In germline, CDR1 is LGHNA, CDR2 YNFKEQ. The CDR3 loop reads CASSPLGERELFF. The CDR3 DNA follows: TGTGCCAGCAGCCCCCTCGGGGAGAGGGAGCTGTTTTTT.

This clonotype was seen ten or more times. This rearrangement joins TRBV29-1 to TRBJ2-7; 8 nucleotides align to TRBD2. The CDR3 contains 14 residues. Germline V gives CDR1 SQVTM, CDR2 ANQGSEA. Trimming removed 1 base from V and 3 bases from J; junction bases left unmatched: 5. The CDR3 nucleotides read TGCAGCGTTGAAGTGGGACTAGAGAGCTACGAGCAGTACTTC. This gives the protein CSVEVGLESYEQYF.

At least ten counts were recorded for this clonotype. The rearrangement links TRBV6-5 to TRBJ2-7; D unresolved. Trimming took 6 bases from V and 2 from J, leaving 14 bases between them. CDR1 and CDR2 (germline): MNHEY, SVGAGI. This CDR3 is 14 amino acids long. The CDR3 is CASSPRLGTYEQYF. The CDR3 DNA reads as TGTGCCAGCAGCCCCCGATTAGGAACCTACGAGCAGTACTTC.

This clonotype turned up a few times. The J gene is TRBJ1-2, the V gene TRBV6-2 or TRBV6-3; D remains unclear. The CDR3 runs to 14 residues. Trimming cost V 2 bases and J 2 bases, with 9 bases left between them. The germline CDR1 and CDR2 sequences are MNHEY and SVGEGT. As DNA, the CDR3 is TGTGCCAGCAGTTACGGGCCGCAAAACTATGGCTACACCTTC. It yields the protein CASSYGPQNYGYTF.

The chain joins TRBV7-9 to TRBJ2-7; D gene ambiguous. CDR3 length: 15 amino acids. Germline loops: CDR1 SEHNR, CDR2 FQNEAQ (reference sequence). V was clipped by 5 bases and J by 2 bases, with 16 bases between them. The CDR3 nucleotides read TGTGCCAGCAGCCAGGAATCCCGCGTCACCTACGAGCAGTACTTC. Translating it yields CASSQESRVTYEQYF. Looking up the rest from reference TRBV7-9 and TRBJ2-7 gives the full variable domain: DTGVSQNPRHKITKRGQNVTFRCDPISEHNRLYWYRQTLGQGPEFLTYFQNEAQLEKSRLLSDRFSAERPKGSFSTLEIQRTEQGDSAMYLCASSQESRVTYEQYFGPGTRLTVT.

V gene TRBV5-1 combines with J gene TRBJ1-4; tentative D call: TRBD1 (6 bases). The CDR3 totals 16 residues. V gave up 4 bases and J gave up 0 bases, with 13 bases separating them. The germline CDR1 and CDR2 sequences are SGHRS and YFSETQ. Here the CDR3 reads CASSRGQPATNEKLFF. CDR3 DNA: TGCGCCAGCAGCCGAGGACAGCCAGCAACTAATGAAAAACTGTTTTTT.

The V call is TRBV28, the J call TRBJ1-1; D is ambiguous. The CDR3 runs 12 residues. The germline gives CDR1 MDHEN, CDR2 SYDVKM. V was clipped by 3 bases and J by 5 bases, with 7 bases between them. CDR3 bases: TGTGCCAGCAGTTTGCCGGGAACTGAAGCTTTCTTT. This codes for CASSLPGTEAFF.

The V gene is TRBV6-5, the J gene TRBJ1-4; D unclear. Germline V lookup: CDR1 MNHEY, CDR2 SVGAGI. The CDR3 sequence is 12 residues long. V was clipped by 8 bases and J by 8 bases, with 12 bases between them. This CDR3 is CASSPIGEKLFF. CDR3 nucleotide sequence: TGTGCCAGCTCCCCTATAGGCGAAAAACTGTTTTTT.

This clonotype was observed at least ten times. The chain links TRBV3-1 to TRBJ1-3; 10 bases agree with TRBD1. V lost 5 bases and J lost 0; bases outside the gene matches: 10. The CDR3 is made up of 18 amino acids. From germline, CDR1 is LGHDT and CDR2 YNNKEL (reference sequence). Here the CDR3 DNA reads TGTGCCAGCAGCAAATGGGACAGGGGCTTTTTCTCTGGAAACACCATATATTTT. It codes for CASSKWDRGFFSGNTIYF.

This chain uses TRBV27 with TRBJ2-7; a weak D match, TRBD1 (5 bases). The CDR3 has 14 residues. The germline V and J ends were trimmed by 4 bases and 2 bases, with 12 bases remaining between them. The germline V gene has CDR1 MNHEY and CDR2 SMNVEV (reference sequence). As DNA, the CDR3 is TGTGCCAGCAGTTCCCAGGGATTTGCCTACGAGCAGTACTTC. It codes for CASSSQGFAYEQYF.

This chain joins TRBV4-3 and TRBJ1-1; possible D gene TRBD1, 6 bases. Germline V gene lookup returns CDR1 LGHNA and CDR2 YSLEER. The CDR3 consists of 14 residues. Trimming took off 0 bases at V and 8 bases at J, with 13 bases between the two ends. The chain's CDR3 is CASSQDGQGLEAFF. The CDR3 nucleotides read TGCGCCAGCAGCCAAGATGGGCAGGGGCTAGAAGCTTTCTTT.

This clonotype was observed a few times. The chain couples TRBV7-2 to TRBJ2-3, with 9 bases fitting TRBD2. V shed 1 base, J shed 2 bases, and the junction held 4 bases outside the gene matches. Germline lookup yields CDR1 SGHTA and CDR2 FQGNSA. The CDR3 covers 16 residues. The CDR3 is CASSLVAGAPTDTQYF. The CDR3 DNA is TGTGCCAGCAGCTTAGTAGCGGGAGCCCCCACAGATACGCAGTATTTT.

This clonotype was recorded a few times. The CDR3 here is CASSFLAPARGSSYNSPLHF. The CDR3 region has the DNA TGTGCCAGCAGTTTTTTGGCGCCTGCGAGGGGGAGCTCCTATAATTCACCCCTCCACTTT. This chain uses TRBV6-5 with TRBJ1-6, with D possibly being TRBD1 (6 bases). V lost 4 bases, J lost 0 bases, and 22 bases lay in between. This CDR3 comprises 20 residues. Germline CDR1 reads MNHEY; CDR2 reads SVGAGI.

Only a few counts were recorded for this clonotype. The chain couples TRBV18 to TRBJ1-2, with D possibly matching TRBD1 (5 bases). This CDR3 is built from 14 residues. Trimming cost V 3 bases and J 2 bases, with 10 bases left between them. Per germline, CDR1 KGHSH and CDR2 LQKENI. The CDR3: CASSPGRANYGYTF. The CDR3 region has the DNA TGTGCCAGCTCACCGGGCAGGGCCAACTATGGCTACACCTTC.

This clonotype has just a few counts. The genes are TRBV11-2 and TRBJ2-5, with 13 bases that match TRBD2. V dropped 5 bases and J dropped 5; count of bases not matched to a gene: 8. Germline-derived CDR1 and CDR2 are SGHAT and FQNNGV. This CDR3 contains 16 residues. CDR3 DNA: TGTGCCAGCAGCCCCCTGGGGACTAGCGGGATGGAGACCCAGTACTTC. Translation gives CASSPLGTSGMETQYF.

This clonotype was counted between two and nine times. The chain joins TRBV6-2 or TRBV6-3 to TRBJ1-5, with 8 bases lining up with TRBD1. The CDR3 spans 15 residues. V lost 5 bases, J lost 4 bases, and 7 bases stayed unmatched. Germline CDR1 MNHEY, CDR2 SVGEGT. Written as DNA, the CDR3 is TGTGCCAGCAGTCGGTCGGACAGGGCGAATCAGCCCCAGCATTTT. It encodes CASSRSDRANQPQHF.

In this sample, this clonotype turned up many times. This chain joins TRBV11-2 and TRBJ2-5; D may match TRBD1 or TRBD2 (6 bases each). V dropped 6 bases and J dropped 5 bases, with 19 bases sitting between them. The CDR3 runs to 15 residues. Per germline, CDR1 SGHAT and CDR2 FQNNGV. The CDR3 protein is CASSYSQGGGETQYF. The CDR3 region has the DNA TGTGCCAGCAGTTATTCACAAGGGGGAGGCGAGACCCAGTACTTC. Combining the CDR3 with reference TRBV11-2 and TRBJ2-5 gives the whole variable domain EAGVAQSPRYKIIEKRQSVAFWCNPISGHATLYWYQQILGQGPKLLIQFQNNGVVDDSQLPKDRFSAERLKGVDSTLKIQPAKLEDSAVYLCASSYSQGGGETQYFGPGTRLLVL.

The chain carries TRBV30 and TRBJ1-2, with D perhaps matching TRBD1 (5 bases). Per germline, CDR1 GTSNPN and CDR2 SVGIG (reference sequence). This CDR3 has 14 residues. The ends were cut back, 5 bases at V and 3 bases at J, with 16 bases in the middle. This CDR3 reads CAWVRREGHYGYTF. CDR3 nucleotide sequence: TGTGCCTGGGTGCGCAGGGAGGGCCACTATGGCTACACCTTC.